The rows below give T cell receptor beta chains drawn from one sample of a study of identical twins. TCRdb analysed the 5' RACE reads with MiXCR anew, one entry per CDR3 protein. This table has approximately 240,000 distinct CDR3 sequences, roughly an eighth appearing once. The sequencing sample was made of memory (CD45RO+) T cells sorted from blood. The origin of the receptors is a woman aged 18-29 years in good health. Both conserved end residues are part of each CDR3. D genes are given only for firm matches. Clone size is not always given. Where it is, it says once, few, many or a class for expanded clones.

d_gene: .; abundance: few; v_gene: TRBV6-1; j_gene: TRBJ1-1; CDR3aa: CASSPSLQGRAEAFF; CDR3nt: TGTGCCAGCAGCCCTTCCCTACAGGGACGGGCTGAAGCTTTCTTT
d_gene: TRBD2; abundance: few; v_gene: TRBV20-1; j_gene: TRBJ2-7; CDR3aa: CSASPTSGTSYEQYF; CDR3nt: TGCAGTGCTAGCCCGACTAGCGGGACCTCCTACGAGCAGTACTTC
d_gene: .; abundance: .; v_gene: TRBV9; j_gene: TRBJ2-3; CDR3aa: CASSVGVGWGTDTQYF; CDR3nt: TGTGCCAGCAGCGTAGGAGTCGGGTGGGGCACAGATACGCAGTATTTT
d_gene: .; abundance: .; v_gene: TRBV6-1; j_gene: TRBJ2-7; CDR3aa: CAASGRLEQYF; CDR3nt: TGTGCCGCCTCAGGTCGGCTGGAGCAGTACTTC
d_gene: .; abundance: few; v_gene: TRBV19; j_gene: TRBJ2-7; CDR3aa: CASSRKGREQYF; CDR3nt: TGTGCCAGTAGTCGTAAGGGGCGAGAGCAGTACTTC
d_gene: .; abundance: .; v_gene: TRBV19; j_gene: TRBJ2-3; CDR3aa: CASTTYLSADTQYF; CDR3nt: TGTGCCAGCACCACCTATTTGAGCGCAGATACGCAGTATTTT
d_gene: .; abundance: .; v_gene: TRBV3-1; j_gene: TRBJ2-3; CDR3aa: CASSDRRGDTQYF; CDR3nt: TGTGCCAGCAGCGACAGGCGGGGAGATACGCAGTATTTT
d_gene: .; abundance: .; v_gene: TRBV2; j_gene: TRBJ2-1; CDR3aa: CASSEEAVSYNEQFF; CDR3nt: TGTGCCAGCAGTGAAGAGGCAGTTTCCTACAATGAGCAGTTCTTC
d_gene: TRBD1; abundance: .; v_gene: TRBV5-6; j_gene: TRBJ1-2; CDR3aa: CASSRDRGVGYTF; CDR3nt: TGTGCCAGCAGCAGGGACAGGGGAGTCGGCTACACCTTC
d_gene: TRBD2; abundance: .; v_gene: TRBV9; j_gene: TRBJ2-1; CDR3aa: CASSVSGTSNEQFF; CDR3nt: TGTGCCAGCAGCGTCTCCGGGACTAGCAATGAGCAGTTCTTC
d_gene: .; abundance: .; v_gene: TRBV6-2/TRBV6-3; j_gene: TRBJ2-7; CDR3aa: CASHNYYEQYF; CDR3nt: TGTGCCAGCCACAACTACTACGAGCAGTACTTC